The following is a T cell receptor (beta chain) sequence with its context. As yet, its antigen is unknown. This record belongs to a study of cytomegalovirus exposure and HLA in healthy donors. Study-wide background: In an earlier analysis, 95 million to 130 million unique TCR beta sequences were found from some 180 million T cells. Study-wide points: The number of N-insertions in an Asian-associated ancestry cluster was reportedly below the roughly 700-donor mean in a later analysis. Exclusion as indistinguishable affected some V segments, including TRBV6-2 and TRBV6-3. Researchers reported in a later analysis that a missense DCLRE1C variant was tied to TCR beta V- and J-gene trimming.

The PCR was carried out with 60 Vbeta primers and 13 Jbeta primers. Assay used: immunoSEQ multiplex PCR; TCRdb lists only in-frame clones, some missing. Of tens of thousands of clones in the sample, nearly 80% are singletons; the top ten hold about 9.5%. The CDR3 runs 14 residues. Germline trimming cut 8 bases from V and 3 bases from J; bases unmatched to any gene: 10. Germline CDR1 reads LNHDA; CDR2 reads SQIVND (reference sequence). This TCR was sampled from a woman between 40 and 50 years old in good health and CMV-seropositive. The V and J genes are TRBV19 and TRBJ2-7, with TRBD1 matching 7 bases. Sequencing used PBMCs. CDR3 coding DNA: TGTGCCAGTCGTCAGGGACAGTGGGGCTACGAGCAGTACTTC. This gives the protein CASRQGQWGYEQYF. Full variable domain (remainder filled in from reference TRBV19 and TRBJ2-7): DGGITQSPKYLFRKEGQNVTLSCEQNLNHDAMYWYRQDPGQGLRLIYYSQIVNDFQKGDIAEGYSVSREKKESFPLTVTSAQKNPTAFYLCASRQGQWGYEQYFGPGTRLTVT.